This T cell receptor beta chain was obtained from a study of blood T cell repertoires in COVID-19. About the research overall: The samples span acute and convalescent COVID-19 from the United States, Italy and Spain. Nucleic acid was either cDNA or gDNA, and it came from T cells, B-cell-depleted T cells, or PBMCs.

Per the study methods: Nucleated cell number was recorded as an estimate derived from reference gene primer amplification. Clones were sequenced by immunoSEQ multiplex PCR, and TCRdb holds only the in-frame ones, with some missing. V and J calls and clone size are as listed in that table; D and trimming were resolved from the DNA. The sample lists more than 200,000 clones; around four fifths were seen once. J was trimmed by 6 bases and V by 2 bases; bases with no gene match: 5. CDR1 is MGHDK, CDR2 SYGVNS, per germline. The CDR3 sequence is 15 residues long. This clonotype was sampled from a man in his forties with active or convalescent COVID-19. Sequenced input: peripheral blood. The rearrangement links TRBV25-1 to TRBJ2-2, with 8 positions matching TRBD1. The CDR3 protein is CASSEASQGAGELFF. The CDR3 DNA follows: TGTGCCAGCAGTGAAGCGTCACAGGGGGCCGGGGAGCTGTTTTTT.